This entry describes one T cell receptor beta chain. Amplification used 60 Vbeta primers and 13 Jbeta primers. Repertoires were generated with immunoSEQ multiplex PCR, while TCRdb's copy carries only in-frame clones and drops some. Of about 160,000 clones detected, 82% appear once; the ten largest clones hold approximately 1.6%. V was clipped by 6 bases and J by 4 bases; unmatched bases: 7. Germline V gives CDR1 MNHEY, CDR2 SMNVEV (reference sequence). CDR3 size: 15 residues. This sample was included in a study of cytomegalovirus exposure and HLA in healthy donors. The chain links TRBV27 to TRBJ2-1, with 9 bases matching TRBD1. The clonotype comes from a girl aged 5-17 years in good health and CMV-seropositive. The specimen was PBMCs. CDR3 sequence reads: CASSLTGTGYNEQFF. The CDR3 DNA is TGTGCCAGCAGCCTTACCGGGACAGGGTACAATGAGCAGTTCTTC.